What follows are 19 T cell receptor beta chains derived from one specimen sequenced in a study of blood T cell repertoires in COVID-19. Measured with immunoSEQ multiplex PCR; TCRdb has only the in-frame clones, and not every one. The sample gives some 48,000 clones, around 73% of which show up once; approximately 5% is in the top ten. The specimen sequenced was PBMCs or T cells enriched from blood (not recorded which). The source of these receptors is a woman in her fifties or sixties with acute COVID-19.

The V call is TRBV6-1, the J call TRBJ1-5, with 7 bases fitting TRBD1. Trimming cost V 1 base and J 7 bases; bases outside gene matches: 13. There are 17 residues in the CDR3. Germline CDR1 reads MNHNS; CDR2 reads SASEGT. The CDR3 nucleotides read TGTGCCAGCAGTGAAGAACAGGGGCGAGCCAGGGCCCAGCCCCAGCATTTT. This gives the protein CASSEEQGRARAQPQHF.

This clone was counted a few times. The chain has TRBV7-8 and TRBJ1-1, with TRBD1 identical over 8 bases. The CDR3 has 16 residues. Germline lookup yields CDR1 SGHVS and CDR2 FQNEAQ. The J segment lost 3 bases and the V segment lost 4 bases, leaving 10 bases of the junction unmatched. The DNA for the CDR3 is TGTGCCAGCAGCTCGCAAATGGTGACAGGGGACACTGAAGCTTTCTTT. Residues: CASSSQMVTGDTEAFF.

The chain carries TRBV29-1 and TRBJ2-7; 7 bases agree with TRBD2. Germline CDR1 SQVTM, CDR2 ANQGSEA. The J segment lost 5 bases and the V segment lost 6 bases, leaving 13 bases of the junction unmatched. The CDR3 runs to 14 residues. In DNA, the CDR3 is TGCAGCGTGGGGGGGGACGTTCTTGCCCACGAGCAGTACTTC. This gives the protein CSVGGDVLAHEQYF.

This clone was recorded once. This chain uses TRBV30 with TRBJ1-2; 8 positions match TRBD1. Germline lookup yields CDR1 GTSNPN and CDR2 SVGIG (reference sequence). V lost 2 bases and J lost 7; bases outside the gene matches: 6. CDR3 length: 13 amino acids. CDR3 sequence (DNA): TGTGCCTGGAGTCCCCAGGGGGCTGGTGGCTACACCTTC. Translating it yields CAWSPQGAGGYTF.

The chain links TRBV27 to TRBJ1-6; 8 nucleotides line up with TRBD1. CDR1 is MNHEY and CDR2 is SMNVEV in the germline V gene (reference sequence). There are 14 residues in the CDR3. The V and J ends lost 7 bases and 9 bases, in that order; junction bases with no gene match: 8. The CDR3 sequence: CASNHGQGRSPLHF. CDR3 nucleotides: TGTGCCAGCAACCACGGACAGGGCCGTTCACCCCTCCACTTT.

The rearrangement links TRBV18 to TRBJ2-2; TRBD2 aligns across 9 bases. V shed 1 base and J 1 base; nucleotides not matched to a gene: 10. In germline, CDR1 is KGHSH, CDR2 LQKENI. The CDR3 sequence is 19 residues long. CDR3 nucleotide sequence: TGTGCCAGCTCACCACTCCAGTTTGCGGGGGGGAAGAACACCGGGGAGCTGTTTTTT. Residues: CASSPLQFAGGKNTGELFF.

V and J are TRBV19 and TRBJ2-5; 7 nucleotides match TRBD1. The V and J ends lost 3 bases and 5 bases, in that order; junction bases with no gene match: 6. The CDR3 runs to 14 residues. Germline values: CDR1 LNHDA, CDR2 SQIVND (reference sequence). The CDR3 reads CASSIRDRVETQYF. CDR3 bases: TGTGCCAGTAGTATCCGCGACAGGGTTGAGACCCAGTACTTC.

This chain joins TRBV4-1 and TRBJ1-2, with D possibly matching TRBD1 (5 bases). V shed 3 bases and J shed 1 base, with 27 bases lying between them. Germline values: CDR1 MGHRA, CDR2 YSYEKL. The CDR3 is 20 amino acids. In nucleotides, the CDR3 is TGCGCCAGCAGCCATCCCGCCCTGCGGGACTTATACTCTCATAACTATGGCTACACCTTC. Protein sequence: CASSHPALRDLYSHNYGYTF.

This clone is medium-sized within its sample. This chain uses TRBV3-1 (or the pseudogene TRBV3-2) with TRBJ1-2; TRBD1 matches 10 bases. This CDR3 contains 14 residues. J was trimmed by 7 bases and V by 1 base; bases with no gene match: 3. The germline CDR1 and CDR2 sequences are LGHDT and YNNKEL (reference sequence). The CDR3 DNA is TGTGCCAGCAGCCAAGGACAGGGGGCGAGTGGCTACACCTTC. This gives the protein CASSQGQGASGYTF.

By proportion, this clone is medium-sized. The rearrangement uses TRBV19 and TRBJ2-5; perhaps TRBD2 as D (5 bases). There are 18 residues in the CDR3. Trimming cost V 5 bases and J 1 base, with 23 bases left between them. Germline V gives CDR1 LNHDA, CDR2 SQIVND (reference sequence). The CDR3: CASSLSNRAPRVQETQYF. CDR3 DNA: TGTGCCAGTAGTCTGTCGAACCGGGCCCCGAGGGTCCAAGAGACCCAGTACTTC.

The rearrangement links TRBV7-2 to TRBJ2-1, with 10 bases aligning to TRBD2. Germline V gene lookup returns CDR1 SGHTA and CDR2 FQGNSA. This CDR3 is 15 amino acids long. J gave up 9 bases and V 3 bases, and 8 bases lay outside the gene matches. The CDR3 DNA reads TGTGCCAGCAGCTTGGGGCTAGCGGGGGTCGCTGAGCAGTTCTTC. Translated, it gives CASSLGLAGVAEQFF. The whole variable domain, filled in from reference TRBV7-2 and TRBJ2-1, reads GAGVSQSPSNKVTEKGKDVELRCDPISGHTALYWYRQSLGQGLEFLIYFQGNSAPDKSGLPSDRFSAERTGGSVSTLTIQRTQQEDSAVYLCASSLGLAGVAEQFFGPGTRLTVL.

The chain has TRBV5-1 and TRBJ2-1; D is perhaps TRBD2 (6 bases). V lost 0 bases to trimming and J lost 4 bases, with 11 bases between them. Germline V gene data show CDR1 as SGHRS and CDR2 as YFSETQ. The CDR3 covers 15 residues. The CDR3: CASSLGRVGYNEQFF. CDR3 DNA: TGCGCCAGCAGCTTGGGGAGGGTCGGTTACAATGAGCAGTTCTTC.

V is TRBV27 and J is TRBJ2-7; 7 nucleotides match TRBD2. The V gene's germline CDR1 is MNHEY and CDR2 SMNVEV (reference sequence). The V gene end was trimmed by 8 bases and the J gene end by 4 bases; junction bases not matched to a gene: 14. CDR3 length equals 15 residues. CDR3 in amino acids: CASRRFGLDGYEQYF. The CDR3, as DNA: TGTGCCAGCCGTCGGTTTGGACTAGATGGTTACGAGCAGTACTTC.

The CDR3 nucleotides are TGCGCCAGCAGCTTCGCAGGGCCGAAAAATGAGCAGTTCTTC. Its translation is CASSFAGPKNEQFF. The chain links TRBV5-1 to TRBJ2-1; a weak D match, TRBD1 (5 bases). Deletions cut 2 bases from V and 7 bases from J, with 13 bases between. Germline CDR1 SGHRS, CDR2 YFSETQ. CDR3 length: 14 amino acids.

This clone was observed a single time. The rearrangement uses TRBV25-1 and TRBJ1-1; D perhaps matches TRBD1 (5 bases). The germline gives CDR1 MGHDK, CDR2 SYGVNS. The V end lost 8 bases, the J end lost 1 base, and 11 bases lay between the germline ends. The CDR3 extends over 13 amino acids. The DNA of the CDR3 is TGTGCCAGCGGGGGGTTTGGGAACACTGAAGCTTTCTTT. Its protein product is CASGGFGNTEAFF.

The chain links TRBV19 to TRBJ1-1; 11 positions match TRBD1. Germline V gene sequence: CDR1 LNHDA, CDR2 SQIVND (reference sequence). V lost 8 bases to trimming and J lost 5 bases; unmatched junction nucleotides: 7. CDR3 size: 14 residues. As DNA, the CDR3 is TGTGCCAGTTCCCGGGACAGGGGGGGGACTGAAGCTTTCTTT. Protein: CASSRDRGGTEAFF.

V is TRBV4-1 and J is TRBJ1-5, with TRBD1 matching 9 bases. CDR1 and CDR2 (germline): MGHRA, YSYEKL. This CDR3 spans 16 amino acids. Unmatched junction bases numbered 10, after V lost 3 bases and J lost 7 bases. The CDR3 DNA reads TGCGCCAGCAGCCAGGACGGGACAGGGAGGGGGCAGCCCCAGCATTTT. This sequence encodes CASSQDGTGRGQPQHF.

This chain uses TRBV6-6 with TRBJ2-1; possible D gene TRBD2, 7 bases. Germline CDR1 and CDR2: MNHNY and SVGAGI (reference sequence). Trimming took off 2 bases at V and 7 bases at J, with 15 bases between the two ends. The CDR3 totals 15 residues. CDR3 protein: CASSYPPAGANEQFF. In DNA, the CDR3 is TGTGCCAGCAGTTACCCCCCCGCGGGGGCTAATGAGCAGTTCTTC.

The chain has TRBV6-1 and TRBJ1-1; possible D gene TRBD1, 6 bases. The CDR3 covers 18 residues. V dropped 0 bases and J dropped 3 bases, with 20 bases sitting between them. CDR1 MNHNS and CDR2 SASEGT come from the germline V gene. The CDR3: CASSEAISYRDKDTEAFF. The CDR3 nucleotides read TGTGCCAGCAGTGAAGCTATCTCATACAGGGACAAAGACACTGAAGCTTTCTTT.